Listed below are T cell receptor delta chains from one sample, sequenced in a study of Vδ1+ human thymocytes. TCRdb made new clone calls on the multiplex PCR reads using CATT. This sample has roughly 25,000 delta-chain clones, with under 8% found just once. Sequences were obtained from Vdelta1+ gamma-delta thymocytes from the thymus. The receptors here all came from a girl in the first two years of life who had congenital heart surgery. Both conserved end residues are part of each CDR3. The order of the fields is V gene, clone size, J gene, D gene, CDR3 protein, CDR3 DNA. The D gene is left open where the match is weak. Not all rows give a size; the values are once, few, many and, for expanded clones, a class.

TRDV1,NA,TRDJ1,TRDD2,CALGGPFLPILGDSSVGPDKLIF,TGTGCTCTTGGGGGACCCTTCCTACCTATCCTCGGTGATAGTTCCGTGGGGCCCGATAAACTCATCTTT
TRDV1,few,TRDJ1,NA,CALGELSGGEYWLLTDKLIF,TGTGCTCTTGGGGAACTCTCCGGTGGGGAATACTGGTTGTTAACCGATAAACTCATCTTT
TRDV1,few,TRDJ1,TRDD3,CALGEPPPGDDWYTDKLIF,TGTGCTCTTGGGGAACCCCCTCCGGGGGATGATTGGTACACCGATAAACTCATCTTT
TRDV1,NA,TRDJ1,NA,CALAYTDRANTDKLIF,TGTGCTCTTGCGTATACTGACAGGGCTAACACCGATAAACTCATCTTT
TRDV1,NA,TRDJ1,TRDD3,CALGELRQGYAVVRDKLIF,TGTGCTCTTGGGGAACTAAGGCAGGGATACGCGGTTGTCAGGGATAAACTCATCTTT
TRDV1,few,TRDJ1,TRDD3,CALGEHIIIPSMGDWDDKLIF,TGTGCTCTTGGGGAACACATAATCATACCATCGATGGGGGATTGGGACGATAAACTCATCTTT
TRDV1,few,TRDJ2,NA,CALGELRLSRGTSTAQLFF,TGTGCTCTTGGGGAACTCCGTCTCTCTCGGGGGACCTCAACAGCACAACTCTTCTTT
TRDV1,NA,TRDJ1,NA,CAPGEPPGAELIF,TGTGCTCCTGGGGAACCCCCGGGGGCTGAACTCATCTTT
TRDV1,few,TRDJ1,TRDD3,CALGTSGRGGIRGRHTDKLIF,TGTGCTCTTGGTACGAGTGGTCGTGGGGGGATACGAGGGAGGCACACCGATAAACTCATCTTT
TRDV1,NA,TRDJ1,TRDD2,CALGETGFLRRWGSRLIF,TGTGCTCTTGGGGAAACTGGCTTCCTACGTCGGTGGGGGTCACGACTCATCTTT
TRDV1,NA,TRDJ1,NA,CALGEGSYVQGIASNTDKLIF,TGTGCTCTTGGGGAAGGTTCCTACGTGCAGGGGATAGCCTCCAACACCGATAAACTCATCTTT
TRDV1,few,TRDJ1,TRDD3,CALGEPTPFRGWGTAGYHTDKLIF,TGTGCTCTTGGGGAACCCACCCCTTTCCGGGGCTGGGGGACCGCGGGGTACCACACCGATAAGCTCATCTTT
TRDV2,medium-sized,TRDJ1,NA,CACTQGDKLIF,TGTGCCTGTACCCAGGGCGATAAACTCATCTTT
TRDV1,few,TRDJ1,NA,CALGELNLLHHGWVPDTDKLIF,TGTGCTCTTGGGGAACTGAATCTTCTACATCACGGGTGGGTACCCGACACCGATAAACTCATCTTT
TRDV1,few,TRDJ1,NA,CALGDQRSPDKLIF,TGTGCTCTTGGGGACCAGCGTAGTCCCGATAAACTCATCTTT
TRDV1,NA,TRDJ1,TRDD3,CALGILGGGYARYTDKLIF,TGTGCTCTCGGGATATTGGGAGGGGGATACGCCCGATACACCGATAAACTCATCTTT
TRDV1,NA,TRDJ1,NA,CALGELVSVEGKTDKLIF,TGTGCTCTTGGGGAACTAGTCTCCGTGGAGGGGAAGACGGATAAACTCATCTTT
TRDV1,few,TRDJ1,TRDD3,CALGNPPFLLSVTGGYKTLDKLIF,TGTGCTCTTGGGAACCCCCCCTTCCTACTCTCGGTGACTGGGGGATATAAGACCCTGGATAAACTCATCTTT
TRDV1,NA,TRDJ1,TRDD3,CALGFPGGALYTDKLIF,TGTGCTCTTGGTTTTCCTGGGGGGGCCCTCTACACCGATAAACTCATCTTT
TRDV1,few,TRDJ1,TRDD3,CALGELVDTQKLIF,TGTGCTCTTGGGGAACTGGTGGATACGCAGAAACTCATCTTT
TRDV1,NA,TRDJ1,NA,CALGELLSGEKRVTDKLIF,TGTGCTCTTGGGGAACTCCTATCTGGGGAAAAGCGGGTTACCGATAAACTCATCTTT
TRDV1,few,TRDJ1,NA,CALGERLLNTDKLIF,TGTGCTCTTGGGGAAAGGCTGTTGAACACCGATAAACTCATCTTT
TRDV1,NA,TRDJ1,TRDD3,CALGERIYSYWGMGRTDKLIF,TGTGCTCTTGGGGAACGAATTTATTCCTACTGGGGGATGGGGCGCACCGATAAACTCATCTTT
TRAV29/DV5,medium-sized,TRDJ1,NA,CSVLLCSKVEYWGIQIGVDKLIF,NA
TRDV1,few,TRDJ1,NA,CALGEKIRGILSYKLIF,TGTGCTCTTGGGGAAAAAATCCGGGGAATACTCTCTTATAAACTCATCTTT
TRDV1,NA,TRDJ1,TRDD3,CALGDRIFLRRFVLGIRYTDKLIF,TGTGCTCTTGGGGACCGGATATTCCTACGGAGGTTCGTACTGGGGATACGGTACACCGATAAACTCATCTTT